This TCR beta chain originates from a study of OX40 agonist ivuxolimab in advanced cancers. Study-wide findings and caveats: Antigen specificity remained undetermined for the expanded peripheral T cells. Blood T cells, both CD4+ and CD8+, expanded clonally by week 6 at 0.1 to 3.0 mg/kg.

CDR3 length equals 15 residues. Germline CDR1 SGHRS, CDR2 YFSETQ. V lost 1 base, J lost 3 bases, and 2 bases stayed unmatched. Generated by immunoSEQ multiplex PCR, the TCRdb table keeps only in-frame clones and is missing some. This repertoire shows roughly 66,000 clones, approximately 83% found once; its top ten account for approximately 0.63%. In the case of this clone: The antigen is not known.

This clonotype was obtained from an adult with an advanced solid tumor such as melanoma, head and neck, liver or kidney cancer. This sample comprised CD4+ or CD8+ T cells sorted from blood, obtained in a trial of the OX40 agonist ivuxolimab. The V gene is TRBV5-1, the J gene TRBJ2-2; TRBD2 aligns across 8 bases. CDR3 in amino acids: CASSLPGGYTGELFF. Written as DNA, the CDR3 is TGCGCCAGCAGCTTGCCGGGAGGGTACACCGGGGAGCTGTTTTTT.